This TCR beta chain was sequenced for a study of blood T cell repertoires in COVID-19. The germline V gene has CDR1 SGHRS and CDR2 YFSETQ. V was clipped by 0 bases and J by 14 bases, with 20 bases between them. The CDR3 extends over 14 amino acids. Profiled with immunoSEQ multiplex PCR; TCRdb holds only in-frame clones, not every one. This table has under 85,000 clones, around 82% appearing once. The source material was peripheral blood. This chain joins TRBV5-1 and TRBJ1-2, with no clear D. This clonotype originated in a man older than 75 with active or convalescent COVID-19. CDR3 amino acids: CASSLGGFRGVETF. The CDR3 coding sequence is TGCGCCAGCAGCTTGGGAGGCTTTAGAGGAGTCGAAACCTTC.